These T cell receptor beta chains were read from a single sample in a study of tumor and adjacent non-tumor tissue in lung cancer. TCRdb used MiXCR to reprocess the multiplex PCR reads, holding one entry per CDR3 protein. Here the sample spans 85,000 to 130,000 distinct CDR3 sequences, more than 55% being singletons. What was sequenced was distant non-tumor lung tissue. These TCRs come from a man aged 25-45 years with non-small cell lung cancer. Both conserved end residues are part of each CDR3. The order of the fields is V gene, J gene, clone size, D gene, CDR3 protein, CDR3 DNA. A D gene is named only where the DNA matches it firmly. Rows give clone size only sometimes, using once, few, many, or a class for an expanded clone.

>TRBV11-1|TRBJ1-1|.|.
CASSQDTSNTEAFF
TGTGCTAGCAGTCAGGACACGTCAAACACTGAAGCTTTCTTT
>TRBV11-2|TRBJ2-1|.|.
CASCLILAGIDEQFF
TGTGCCAGCTGCCTAATCCTAGCAGGGATTGATGAGCAGTTCTTC
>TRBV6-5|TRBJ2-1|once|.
CASSYSKWAGNERFF
TGTGCCAGCAGTTACTCCAAGTGGGCTGGCAATGAACGATTCTTC
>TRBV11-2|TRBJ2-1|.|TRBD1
CASSRRTGLSSHNEQFF
TGTGCCAGCAGCCGAAGGACAGGGCTAAGCTCCCACAATGAGCAGTTCTTT
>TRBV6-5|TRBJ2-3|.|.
CASRLEGPDTQCF
TGTGCCAGCAGATTGGAGGGTCCAGATACACAGTGTTTT
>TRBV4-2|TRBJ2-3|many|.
CASSPLKRNTDTQYF
TGTGCCAGCAGCCCCCTTAAGCGGAACACAGATACGCAGTATTTT
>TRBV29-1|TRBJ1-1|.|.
CSVAGGNTETFF
.
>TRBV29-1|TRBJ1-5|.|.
CSGGGGVDQPQHF
TGCAGCGGGGGCGGGGGGGTCGACCAGCCCCAGCATTTT
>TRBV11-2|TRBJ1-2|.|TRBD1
CASSFHRGHGYTF
TGTGCCAGCAGCTTTCACAGGGGGCATGGCTACACCTTC
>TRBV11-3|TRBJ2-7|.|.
CVISLSLGYEQYF
TGTGTCATCAGCTTATCTCTAGGCTACGAGCAGTACTTC
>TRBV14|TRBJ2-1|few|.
CASSQVIRGGERFF
TGTGCCAGCAGCCAAGTCATCCGGGGAGGTGAGCGGTTCTTC
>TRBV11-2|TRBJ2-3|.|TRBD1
CDSNTRQGATDTQYF
TGTGACAGCAACACCAGACAGGGGGCGACGGATACGCAGTATTTT
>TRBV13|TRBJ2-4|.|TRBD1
CANSWDRETKNIQYF
TGTGCCAACAGCTGGGACAGGGAAACCAAAAACATTCAGTACTTC
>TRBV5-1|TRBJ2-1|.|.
CASSFRVSYNEQFF
TGCGCCAGCAGCTTTAGAGTCTCCTACAATGAGCAGTTCTTC
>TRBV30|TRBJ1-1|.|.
CAWSVGGPANTEAFF
TGTGCCTGGAGTGTAGGGGGGCCCGCGAACACTGAAGCTTTCTTT
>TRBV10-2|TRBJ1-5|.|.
CASGRGSGSNQLQHF
TGCGCTAGCGGTCGGGGCTCAGGAAGCAATCAGCTCCAGCATTTT
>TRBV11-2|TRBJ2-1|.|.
CACSSQPGDYNEQFF
TGTGCATGCAGCTCCCAGCCCGGGGATTACAATGAGCAGTTCTTC
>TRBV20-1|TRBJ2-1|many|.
CSARADRGYNEQFF
TGCAGTGCTAGAGCGGACCGGGGCTACAATGAGCAGTTCTTC
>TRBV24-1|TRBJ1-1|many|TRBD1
CATSDGDRGRAEAFF
TGTGCCACCAGTGATGGGGACAGGGGGCGGGCTGAAGCTTTCTTT
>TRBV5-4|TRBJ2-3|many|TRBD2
CASSSWTRPTDTQYF
TGTGCCAGCAGCTCCTGGACTAGACCCACAGATACGCAGTATTTT
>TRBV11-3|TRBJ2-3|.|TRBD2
CASSLRAGGRTDTQYF
TGTGCCAGCAGCCTACGAGCGGGAGGGCGCACAGATACGCAATATTTT
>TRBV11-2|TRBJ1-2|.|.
CDSSPGRGAQRLYGYTF
TGTGACAGCAGCCCAGGTCGGGGGGCGCAAAGACTCTATGGCTACACCTTC
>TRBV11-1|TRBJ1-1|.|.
CAGSGQPNTEVFF
TGTGCCGGCAGTGGACAGCCCAACACTGAAGTTTTCTTT
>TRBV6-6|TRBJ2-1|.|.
CASSQVGQGIDEQVF
.
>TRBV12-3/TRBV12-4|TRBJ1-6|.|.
CASTIPNSPLHF
TGTGCCAGCACTATCCCGAATTCACCCCTCCACTTT
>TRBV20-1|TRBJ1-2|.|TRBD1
CSARDWAGGDNGYTF
TGCAGTGCTAGAGACTGGGCAGGGGGCGACAACGGCTACACCTTC
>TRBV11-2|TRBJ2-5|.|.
CASSLGGNSETQYF
TGTGCCAGCAGCTTAGGCGGCAACTCAGAGACCCAGTACTTC
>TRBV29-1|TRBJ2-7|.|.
CSVQTPHYEQYF
TGCAGCGTCCAGACCCCCCACTACGAGCAGTACTTC
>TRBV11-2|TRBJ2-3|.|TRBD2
CPSSLRMLAGAGQYF
TGTCCCAGCAGCTTAAGAATGCTAGCGGGAGCAGGCCAGTATTTT
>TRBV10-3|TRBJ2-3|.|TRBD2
CAIDTSGEDTQYF
TGTGCCATAGATACTAGCGGGGAAGATACGCAGTATTTT
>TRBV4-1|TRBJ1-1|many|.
CASSQDLYRVGTEAFF
TGCGCCAGCAGCCAAGATCTCTACAGGGTCGGCACTGAAGCTTTCTTT
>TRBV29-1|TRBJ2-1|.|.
CSIVAQIGDEQSF
TGCAGCATTGTGGCCCAAATCGGGGATGAGCAGTCCTTC
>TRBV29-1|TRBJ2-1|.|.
CSLVLGPLDF
TGCAGCCTTGTCCTCGGACCTTTAGACTTC
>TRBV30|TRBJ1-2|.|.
CAWTTNHHGYTF
TGTGCCTGGACTACCAACCATCATGGGTACACCTTC
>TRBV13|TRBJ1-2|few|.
CASSLAAGTNYGYTF
TGTGCCAGCAGCTTAGCGGCGGGAACTAACTATGGCTACACCTTC
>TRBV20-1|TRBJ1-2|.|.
CNALDGYGYTF
TGCAATGCTTTGGACGGATATGGCTATACCTTC
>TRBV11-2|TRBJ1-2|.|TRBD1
CVSSADRVSNYGYTF
TGCGTCAGCAGCGCCGACAGGGTTTCTAACTATGGCTACACCTTC
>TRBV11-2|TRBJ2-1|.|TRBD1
CADSPWTGHYNEKFF
TGTGCCGACAGCCCCTGGACAGGCCACTACAATGAGAAGTTCTTC
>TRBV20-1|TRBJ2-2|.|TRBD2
CCVRDAGGNTGELFF
TGCTGTGTTAGAGATGCGGGAGGGAACACCGGGGAGCTGTTTTTT
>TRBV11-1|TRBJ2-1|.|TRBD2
CASSPRGSGGVPTSYNEQFF
TGTGCCAGCAGCCCAAGGGGCAGTGGGGGGGTACCGACCTCCTACAATGAGCAGTTCTTC
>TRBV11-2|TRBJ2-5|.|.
CASSHIRETQYF
TGTGCCAGCAGCCACATAAGAGAGACCCAATACTTC
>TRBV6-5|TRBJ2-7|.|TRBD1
CSGSGTGGSDEQYF
TGTTCCGGCAGTGGAACAGGGGGCTCAGACGAGCAGTACTTC